This is a list of T cell receptor beta chains from one sample in a study of post-analysis software for immune sequencing data. TCRdb re-analysed the PCR reads in MiXCR, keeping a single row per CDR3 protein. The table has about 770,000 distinct CDR3 sequences, about 45% seen once; the top ten hold roughly 4.9%. Sequencing used blood. The receptors stem from a girl between 5 and 17 years old with multiple sclerosis. The CDR3 runs from the conserved cysteine through the conserved F or W. The D gene is left open where the match is weak. For some rows the clone size is stated as once, few or many, or as a class when expanded; others skip it.

d_call clone_size j_call v_call cdr3_length cdr3_nt cdr3_aa
. . TRBJ1-1 TRBV29-1 12 TGCAGCGTTGAAGATCTGCGTACTGAAGCTTTCTTT CSVEDLRTEAFF
TRBD2 . TRBJ2-3 TRBV7-6 17 TGTGCCAGCAGCCAGCTTCCTAGCGGGGGAAGCACAGATACGCAGTATTTT CASSQLPSGGSTDTQYF
. . TRBJ1-5 TRBV10-3 16 TGTGCCATCAGTGCCCGGGAGGGGCAGGGTGGATCGCCCCAGCATTTT CAISAREGQGGSPQHF
TRBD1 . TRBJ2-3 TRBV11-2 16 TGTGCCAGCAGCCCACCCGGGACAGGGGGCCCAGATACGCAGTATTTT CASSPPGTGGPDTQYF
TRBD2 . TRBJ2-3 TRBV9 16 TGTGCCAGCAGCGTAGGCGTAGGCGGGAGGACAGATACGCAGTATTTT CASSVGVGGRTDTQYF
TRBD1 . TRBJ2-6 TRBV3-1 16 TGTGCCAGCAGTCTGCAACAGGGGACTGGGGCCAACGTCCTGACTTTC CASSLQQGTGANVLTF
TRBD2 few TRBJ2-3 TRBV3-1 20 TGTGCCAGCAGCCCAGGACTAGCGGGAGTTCGGTCCGGGAGCACAGATACGCAGTATTTT CASSPGLAGVRSGSTDTQYF
. few TRBJ2-3 TRBV12-3/TRBV12-4 16 TGTGCCAGCAGTTGGTCCCCGGAGCCTAGCACAGATACGCAGTATTTT CASSWSPEPSTDTQYF
TRBD1 . TRBJ1-5 TRBV4-1 16 TGCGCCAGCAGCCACCCGGGACAGCGGGACGATCAGCCCCAGCATTTT CASSHPGQRDDQPQHF
. . TRBJ2-7 TRBV7-2 12 TGTGCCAGCAGCCCAGGGGTTAGGGAGCAGTACTTC CASSPGVREQYF
. . TRBJ2-7 TRBV29-1 11 TGCAGCGTTGGCAGGAGCCACGAGCAGTACTTC CSVGRSHEQYF
. . TRBJ1-1 TRBV4-3 16 TGCGCCAGCAGCCAAGATGGGGCTCTCCCGAACACTGAAGCTTTCTTT CASSQDGALPNTEAFF
. . TRBJ2-7 TRBV12-3/TRBV12-4 14 TGTGCCAGCAGTCGGGGCAGCAATTCCTACGAGCAGTACTTC CASSRGSNSYEQYF
TRBD2 . TRBJ2-3 TRBV20-1 17 TGCAGTGCTAGTTCGCTAGCGGGAGCTCTGAGCACAGATACGCAGTATTTT CSASSLAGALSTDTQYF
. . TRBJ2-5 TRBV6-6 13 TGTGCCAGCAGTTACTCGGGGGCTGAGACCCAGTACTTC CASSYSGAETQYF
. . TRBJ2-7 TRBV27 11 TGTGCCAGCGGGTCCTCCATCGAGCAGTACTTC CASGSSIEQYF
TRBD2 few TRBJ2-1 TRBV10-1 16 TGCGCCAGCAGTGAGTCTACGGCGGGAGCCTACAATGAGCAGTTCTTC CASSESTAGAYNEQFF
. . TRBJ2-1 TRBV5-1 14 TGCGCCAGCAGCTTAGTTATGGGGGGCCATGAGCAGTTCTTC CASSLVMGGHEQFF
. . TRBJ2-7 TRBV27 13 TGTGCCAGCAGCCCTCTAGGGGACTACGAGCAGTACTTC CASSPLGDYEQYF
TRBD1 . TRBJ2-7 TRBV7-2 16 TGTGCCAGCAGCTTAGCGGGGACAGGTCAGGGCTACGAGCAGTACTTC CASSLAGTGQGYEQYF
. . TRBJ2-3 TRBV20-1 12 TGCAGTGCTAGAGATCCCACAGATACGCAGTATTTT CSARDPTDTQYF
. few TRBJ1-2 TRBV7-2 14 TGTGCCAGCAGCTTAGTGGTGGCCAACTATGGCTACACCTTC CASSLVVANYGYTF
. . TRBJ2-7 TRBV7-9 15 TGTGCCAGCAGCAGGGGGACTGCTACCTCCTACGAGCAGTACTTC CASSRGTATSYEQYF
. . TRBJ2-7 TRBV6-6 14 TGTGCCAGCAGTCAAGGGGCCCAGGGATACGAGCAGTACTTC CASSQGAQGYEQYF
. few TRBJ2-7 TRBV19 14 TGTGCCAGTAGTCCAGGGGACGGGAGCTACGAGCAGTACTTC CASSPGDGSYEQYF
. . TRBJ2-5 TRBV6-5 13 TGTGCCAGCAGTGAAATAATCGGAGAGACCCAGTACTTC CASSEIIGETQYF
. . TRBJ1-4 TRBV4-3 15 TGCGCCAGCAGCCAAGACGTACAGGAGGATGAAAAACTGTTTTTT CASSQDVQEDEKLFF
. few TRBJ1-6 TRBV5-1 14 TGCGCCAGCAGCCCGGGACCGAATAATTCACCCCTCCACTTT CASSPGPNNSPLHF
. few TRBJ2-3 TRBV20-1 14 TGCAGTGCTAGACAGGGGGGAGGGTCGGATACGCAGTATTTT CSARQGGGSDTQYF
. . TRBJ1-5 TRBV18 16 TGTGCCAGCTCACCGTACACGGGAACAGATAATCAGCCCCAGCATTTT CASSPYTGTDNQPQHF
. . TRBJ2-7 TRBV6-6 16 TGTGCCAGCAGTTACTACCGGGACACCGAGGACGACGAGCAGTACTTC CASSYYRDTEDDEQYF
TRBD1 once TRBJ1-2 TRBV12-3/TRBV12-4 19 TGTGCCAGCAGTCTATCGGGACAGGGGGCGGTTGAGGCCTACTATGGCTACACCTTC CASSLSGQGAVEAYYGYTF
TRBD1 few TRBJ1-2 TRBV20-1 18 TGCAGTGCTAGAGGGGGTTCAGAAGGGGGCAGGGAAGACTATGGCTACACCTTC CSARGGSEGGREDYGYTF
. few TRBJ2-1 TRBV7-9 15 TGTGCCAGCAGCACCCCTAGCGTCAGGTACAATGAGCAGTTCTTC CASSTPSVRYNEQFF
. . TRBJ1-2 TRBV12-3/TRBV12-4 13 TGTGCCAGCAGTTTCCCGGAGAACTATGGCTACATCTTC CASSFPENYGYIF
. few TRBJ1-3 TRBV20-1 12 TGCAGTGCTAGGGGTGCGAGAAACACCATATATTTT CSARGARNTIYF
. . TRBJ2-3 TRBV29-1 15 TGCAGCGTTGAAGTGGGGGCCTTTTCCACTGATACGCAGTATTTT CSVEVGAFSTDTQYF
TRBD1 . TRBJ1-1 TRBV3-1 12 TGTGCCAGCAGCGGACAGGGACTGGAGGCTTTCTTT CASSGQGLEAFF
TRBD1 . TRBJ2-4 TRBV7-9 14 TGTGCCAGCAGCTTCACCGACAGGGAAAACATTCAGTACTTC CASSFTDRENIQYF